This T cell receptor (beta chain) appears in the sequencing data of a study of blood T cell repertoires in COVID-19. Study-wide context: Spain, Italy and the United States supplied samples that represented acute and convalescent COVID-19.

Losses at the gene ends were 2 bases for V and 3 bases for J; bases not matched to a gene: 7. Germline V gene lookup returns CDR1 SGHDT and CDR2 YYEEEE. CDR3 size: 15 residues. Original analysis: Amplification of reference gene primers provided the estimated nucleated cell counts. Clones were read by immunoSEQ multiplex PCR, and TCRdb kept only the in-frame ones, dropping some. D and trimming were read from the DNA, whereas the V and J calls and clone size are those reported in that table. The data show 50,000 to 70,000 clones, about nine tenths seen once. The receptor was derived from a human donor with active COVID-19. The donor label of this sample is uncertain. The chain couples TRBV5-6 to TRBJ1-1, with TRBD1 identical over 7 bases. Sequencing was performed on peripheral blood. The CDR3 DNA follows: TGTGCCAGCAGCTTCTGGGCGCAGGGGGACACTGAAGCTTTCTTT. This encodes CASSFWAQGDTEAFF.